The 25 T cell receptor beta chains presented below share a single source sample, sequenced in a study of OX40 agonist ivuxolimab in advanced cancers. This table comes from immunoSEQ multiplex PCR, and its TCRdb copy is limited to in-frame clones, with some not included. The sample has approximately 44,000 clones, about 80% seen once. The starting material was CD4+ or CD8+ T cells sorted from blood, obtained in a trial of the OX40 agonist ivuxolimab. These receptors were taken from an adult with an advanced solid tumor such as melanoma, head and neck, liver or kidney cancer.

CDR3 amino acids: CASSPPISRNRNLNEQFF. DNA for the CDR3: TGTGCCAGCTCACCACCGATTTCCAGGAACAGGAATTTAAATGAGCAGTTCTTC. The chain recombines TRBV18 with TRBJ2-1; possibly TRBD1 for D (5 bases). V lost 0 bases and J 7 bases, leaving 22 bases between the germline ends. The V gene's germline CDR1 is KGHSH and CDR2 LQKENI. The length of the CDR3 is 18 residues.

This clone occurred a few times. The gene calls are TRBV6-5 and TRBJ2-7; D unclear. V lost 5 bases, J lost 3 bases, and 5 bases lay in between. There are 11 residues in the CDR3. The germline V gene has CDR1 MNHEY and CDR2 SVGAGI. CDR3 sequence: CASSLGYEQYF. CDR3 sequence (DNA): TGTGCCAGCAGTCTAGGCTACGAGCAGTACTTC.

Note on this clone: One end of the junction fails to match germline, which may point to a read error. This chain links TRBV19 with TRBJ2-1, with 11 bases aligning to TRBD2. Germline-derived CDR1 and CDR2 are LNHDA and SQIVND (reference sequence). The CDR3 covers 16 residues. The CDR3 loop reads CASSVETSGVYNEQFF. In DNA, the CDR3 is TGTGCCAGTAGTGTAGAGACTAGCGGGGTTTACAATGAGCAGTTCTTC.

This chain joins TRBV7-3 and TRBJ2-5; D possibly uses TRBD1 or TRBD2 (5 bases each). V shed 5 bases and J shed 6 bases, with 13 bases lying between them. CDR1 and CDR2 from the germline V gene are SGHTA and FQGTGA. CDR3 length: 13 residues. The CDR3 protein is CASSLIEGKTQYF. CDR3 nucleotide sequence: TGTGCCAGCAGCCTCATTGAGGGGAAGACCCAGTACTTC.

This chain uses TRBV9 with TRBJ2-3; D is unresolved. The CDR3 loop spans 13 amino acids. V gave up 5 bases and J gave up 11 bases, with 18 bases separating them. The germline CDR1 and CDR2 sequences are SGDLS and YYNGEE. As DNA, the CDR3 is TGTGCCAGCAGTGCAATGGGCGGTTTTGGGCAGTATTTT. Its translation: CASSAMGGFGQYF.

The gene calls are TRBV15 and TRBJ1-1; D call uncertain. V was shortened by 1 base and J by 0 bases, with 6 bases between the two germline ends. CDR3 length: 14 amino acids. The V gene's germline CDR1 is LNHNV and CDR2 YYDKDF (reference sequence). CDR3 in DNA: TGTGCCACCAGCAGAGCACAGTTGAACACTGAAGCTTTCTTT. Encoded protein: CATSRAQLNTEAFF.

The gene calls are TRBV7-2 and TRBJ2-1; TRBD2 matches 7 bases. CDR1 SGHTA and CDR2 FQGNSA come from the germline V gene. The junction had 5 bases not matched to a gene; V was cut back by 5 bases and J by 4 bases. The CDR3 loop spans 14 amino acids. In nucleotides, the CDR3 is TGTGCCAGCAGCCCGTCTAGCGGTTACAATGAGCAGTTCTTC. It codes for CASSPSSGYNEQFF.

The chain couples TRBV6-4 to TRBJ1-3; D remains unclear. CDR3 length: 14 residues. Germline values: CDR1 MRHNA, CDR2 SNTAGT. V gave up 0 bases and J gave up 0 bases, with 3 bases separating them. The CDR3 here is CASSDSRSGNTIYF. As DNA, the CDR3 is TGTGCCAGCAGTGACTCCCGCTCTGGAAACACCATATATTTT.

This clone came up a few times. V usage is TRBV30 and J usage is TRBJ1-2; weak D call: TRBD1 (6 bases). This CDR3 spans 16 amino acids. The germline gives CDR1 GTSNPN, CDR2 SVGIG (reference sequence). With 0 bases removed from V and 4 bases from J, the gap between germline ends came to 18 bases. CDR3 sequence (DNA): TGTGCCTGGAGTGTACGGTCCGCCACAGGGCTCTATGGCTACACCTTC. Protein sequence: CAWSVRSATGLYGYTF.

The V gene is TRBV28, the J gene TRBJ2-4; perhaps D is TRBD1 or TRBD2 (6 bases each). The CDR3 is made up of 14 amino acids. Trimming stripped 4 bases from V and 6 bases from J, with 13 bases between. CDR1 and CDR2 from the germline V gene are MDHEN and SYDVKM. The CDR3 protein is CASSSSGAANIQYF. The CDR3 DNA is TGTGCCAGCAGTTCGTCGGGGGCGGCAAACATTCAGTACTTC.

This chain joins TRBV5-1 and TRBJ2-1; D is perhaps TRBD2 (6 bases). Trimming left V 0 bases short and J 7 bases short, with 8 bases between. CDR1 and CDR2 from the germline V gene are SGHRS and YFSETQ. This CDR3 contains 13 residues. CDR3 region: CASSLGRENEQFF. CDR3 bases: TGCGCCAGCAGCTTGGGTCGGGAGAATGAGCAGTTCTTC.

The chain couples TRBV18 to TRBJ2-7; D gene uncertain. The CDR3 length is 12 residues. Looked up from germline, CDR1 is KGHSH and CDR2 is LQKENI. V shed 1 base and J shed 6 bases, with 7 bases lying between them. This CDR3 is CASSPRPPEQYF. In nucleotides, the CDR3 is TGTGCCAGCTCACCACGCCCTCCCGAGCAGTACTTC.

This clone was detected only a few times. The V call is TRBV5-4, the J call TRBJ1-5; D may be TRBD1 (5 bases). The germline V gene has CDR1 SGHNT and CDR2 YYREEE (reference sequence). This CDR3 contains 16 residues. The V end was cut by 2 bases, the J end by 0 bases, with 12 bases between. The CDR3 spells CASSLPGTDSNQPQHF. The CDR3 region has the DNA TGTGCCAGCAGCTTACCGGGGACGGATAGCAATCAGCCCCAGCATTTT.

The rearrangement joins TRBV5-5 to TRBJ2-6; D is uncertain. This CDR3 spans 13 amino acids. The V gene lost 7 bases and the J gene lost 5 bases, with 10 bases spanning the gap. Germline V gene lookup returns CDR1 SGHKS and CDR2 YYEKEE (reference sequence). The CDR3 reads CASAQSRANVLTF. CDR3 nucleotide sequence: TGTGCCAGCGCACAAAGTCGGGCCAACGTCCTGACTTTC. Complete variable domain (other parts from reference TRBV5-5 and TRBJ2-6): DAGVTQSPTHLIKTRGQQVTLRCSPISGHKSVSWYQQVLGQGPQFIFQYYEKEERGRGNFPDRFSARQFPNYSSELNVNALLLGDSALYLCASAQSRANVLTFGAGSRLTVL.

The chain combines TRBV9 with TRBJ1-1, with D possibly matching TRBD1 (5 bases). The CDR3 has 14 amino acids. The germline V gene encodes CDR1 SGDLS and CDR2 YYNGEE. V was trimmed by 2 bases and J by 4 bases, leaving 12 bases between them. CDR3 sequence reads: CASSVQGGTTEAFF. DNA of the CDR3: TGTGCCAGCAGCGTGCAGGGAGGAACCACTGAAGCTTTCTTT.

The rearrangement joins TRBV19 to TRBJ2-7, with 8 positions matching TRBD1. This CDR3 has 16 amino acids. Germline values: CDR1 LNHDA, CDR2 SQIVND (reference sequence). J was trimmed by 4 bases and V by 9 bases; bases with no gene match: 17. The CDR3 is CARVIRGGRQGYEQYF. The CDR3 DNA sequence: TGTGCCAGGGTGATACGAGGTGGTAGACAGGGGTACGAGCAGTACTTC.

This clone has only one observation. The V call is TRBV5-1, the J call TRBJ2-5, with 10 bases aligning to TRBD2. V shed 7 bases and J 6 bases; nucleotides not matched to a gene: 3. This CDR3 contains 12 residues. Germline V gene sequence: CDR1 SGHRS, CDR2 YFSETQ. CDR3 protein: CASGSGRQTQYF. In DNA form, the CDR3 reads TGCGCCAGCGGTAGCGGGAGGCAGACCCAGTACTTC.

The genes are TRBV7-3 and TRBJ2-5; TRBD2 aligns across 7 bases. CDR3 length: 14 amino acids. Germline V gives CDR1 SGHTA, CDR2 FQGTGA. Unmatched junction bases numbered 6, after V lost 4 bases and J lost 4 bases. For the CDR3, the DNA is TGTGCCAGCAGCTCGGGACTAACGGGAGAGACCCAGTACTTC. Translating gives CASSSGLTGETQYF.

This chain connects TRBV5-4 to TRBJ2-7; 11 bases line up with TRBD1. This CDR3 is 14 amino acids long. The V gene end was trimmed by 0 bases and the J gene end by 7 bases; junction bases not matched to a gene: 3. Germline lookup yields CDR1 SGHNT and CDR2 YYREEE (reference sequence). CDR3 residues: CASSLVGTGGEQYF. Written as DNA, the CDR3 is TGTGCCAGCAGCTTGGTTGGGACAGGGGGGGAGCAGTACTTC.

This clone was observed a few times. This chain links TRBV7-9 with TRBJ2-2; 9 bases are a match to TRBD2. The CDR3 runs to 16 residues. Germline CDR1 SEHNR, CDR2 FQNEAQ (reference sequence). Trimming cost V 5 bases and J 2 bases; bases outside gene matches: 6. The CDR3 nucleotides read TGTGCCAGCAGCAGTAGCGGGAGTTTTAACACCGGGGAGCTGTTTTTT. Its translation: CASSSSGSFNTGELFF.

This chain uses TRBV7-6 with TRBJ1-3; 9 bases agree with TRBD1. V lost 5 bases and J lost 0; bases outside the gene matches: 5. The CDR3 has 16 amino acids. Germline values: CDR1 SGHVS, CDR2 FNYEAQ. CDR3 loop: CASSLLQGASGNTIYF. In nucleotides, the CDR3 is TGTGCCAGCAGCCTCCTACAGGGGGCCTCTGGAAACACCATATATTTT.

V is TRBV6-6 and J is TRBJ1-2; D unclear. Per germline, CDR1 MNHNY and CDR2 SVGAGI (reference sequence). The CDR3 spans 15 residues. V was clipped by 7 bases and J by 6 bases, with 21 bases between them. The CDR3 bases are TGTGCCAGCAACGACCGGGCCCCAATGGAGGATGGCTACACCTTC. Encoded protein: CASNDRAPMEDGYTF.

J is TRBJ2-3 and V is TRBV9; TRBD1 matches at 9 bases. This CDR3 is built from 17 residues. The germline V gene encodes CDR1 SGDLS and CDR2 YYNGEE. V dropped 4 bases and J dropped 2; count of bases not matched to a gene: 11. The CDR3 loop is CASSPSAGQGFTDTQYF. The CDR3 DNA reads TGTGCCAGCAGCCCCTCCGCGGGACAGGGTTTCACAGATACGCAGTATTTT.

The V gene is TRBV9, the J gene TRBJ2-1, with TRBD2 identical over 9 bases. Germline CDR1 is SGDLS and CDR2 is YYNGEE. This CDR3 is built from 14 residues. V gave up 6 bases and J gave up 6 bases; unmatched junction bases: 7. The CDR3 nucleotides are TGTGCCAGCAACCTGGATAGCGGGAGCAATGAGCAGTTCTTC. Protein sequence: CASNLDSGSNEQFF.

This clone was seen more than once but under ten times. This chain uses TRBV18 with TRBJ2-7; tentative D call: TRBD1 (6 bases). CDR3 length equals 12 residues. Trimming removed 10 bases at V and 3 bases at J, with 13 bases between. Germline CDR1 reads KGHSH; CDR2 reads LQKENI. Here the CDR3 reads CATSGTNYEQYF. For the CDR3, the DNA is TGTGCCACCTCCGGGACAAACTACGAGCAGTACTTC.